This T cell receptor (beta chain) came from a study of control samples from healthy donors and cancer patients. CDR3 length: 13 residues. Trimming left V 3 bases short and J 7 bases short, with 12 bases between. Germline V gene data show CDR1 as SNHLY and CDR2 as FYNNEI. Sequencing was performed with immunoSEQ multiplex PCR; in TCRdb, only in-frame clones are kept and a portion is missing. This sample has 70,000 to 75,000 clones, with just under 90% found just once. The specimen sequenced was PBMCs. This chain connects TRBV2 to TRBJ1-2; no clear D gene. The sequence was obtained from a man aged 55 to 69 with lung cancer. CDR3 DNA sequence: TGTGCCAGCAGTGAGAGCGGGGTTCCTGGCTACACCTTC. It specifies CASSESGVPGYTF.